The sequence of this T cell receptor (beta chain) was determined in a study of beta chain features in type 1 diabetes (dated by TCRdb to the late 2010s). A note on the overall study: No differences in mean age, gender distribution, total cell number or subset yield were found between patients and healthy donors. A total of under 140,000,000 sorted cells were examined across all samples, and the number of cells per subset was strongly correlated with RNA yield. The study compared the TCRB repertoires of sorted circulating CD4+ T cell subsets in recently diagnosed type 1 diabetes patients with those in matched healthy donors. Naive and central memory subsets were obtained from all 30 or so donors, but regulatory and stem cell-like memory subsets were isolated from only 8 patients and roughly 8 healthy donors. The paper's findings and limits, for the study overall: At VDJ recombination sites, type 1 diabetes patients had fewer insertions and more deleted nucleotides, which implies abnormalities in thymic rearrangement. A moderate but significant shortening of TCRB CDR3 length was observed in type 1 diabetes patients in all four CD4+ subsets. Naive, central memory and regulatory TCRB repertoires appeared to be more alike among patients than among healthy donors. PCR may preferentially amplify shorter templates, but because patient and control samples were amplified and corrected together, any resulting skew would affect both groups equally. Because cDNA was sequenced instead of genomic DNA, highly expressing activated cells could be over-represented, though the groups showed no difference in activation or CD3 levels. Only small numbers of individuals were included in the HLA sub-analyses, which left unresolved whether HLA type had any influence on TCRB rearrangement.

From each donor, a single peripheral blood sample of approximately 120 mL on average was drawn into heparinised tubes. Using a panel that included CD45RO, CCR7, CD25, CD127, CD95 and CD27, naive, central memory, regulatory and stem cell-like memory CD4+ T cells were sorted on a BD FACSAria II. A purity above 98% was achieved for all sorted populations. PBMCs were separated immediately by Lymphoprep density gradient centrifugation and were stained directly, without being cultured. So that batch effects would be minimized, each experiment stained and sorted samples in pairs, pairing one healthy donor with one patient. All of the isolated RNA was reverse transcribed with the High Capacity cDNA Reverse Transcription Kit, so expressed TCRB transcripts were sequenced. Deep immunoSEQ sequencing was performed on naive, central memory and regulatory T cell samples, with an average of approximately 4 million total reads per sample. After sorted cells were lysed in RLT buffer, RNA was extracted with DNase-treated RNeasy Micro or Mini kits, with the choice depending on cell number. To prevent cross-contamination, every cell subset was processed on its own, while patient and healthy donor samples were processed together. TCRB sequences were amplified from cDNA with the immunoSEQ multiplex PCR, producing 87-bp fragments spanning the CDR3 region. The amplicons were sequenced using the Illumina HiSeq platform. Per the source publication's procedure: Synthetic template baselines were used to correct PCR bias computationally, reads within Hamming distance 2 were collapsed together, and singletons that could not be merged were discarded. Reads were aligned against IMGT so that V, D and J genes, CDR3 length and insertions or deletions at six rearrangement sites could be assigned. Clonotype counts were normalized to sorted cell number within each subset before computing true diversity and Gini coefficients with the tcR R package. The overlap coefficient, calculated on TCRB nucleotide sequences, was used to measure repertoire sharing. Entries here come from immuneACCESS through TCRdb and include only in-frame sequences with V and J called. Some clones fail to appear in such tables; in the studies checked, an unresolved V gene covers under half of the shortfall, and the cause of the remainder is unknown. V, J and clone size are taken as reported in that table, and D and trimming were inferred from the DNA itself. A total of 150,000 to 170,000 clones appear in this sample, about a tenth of them only once. 0.45% to 0.5% of the sample is held by the ten biggest clonotypes.

CDR1 KGHSH and CDR2 LQKENI were looked up in the germline V gene. Relative to germline, V is 8 bases shorter and J is 0 bases shorter, with 6 bases between their ends. The CDR3 measures 12 amino acids from cysteine to phenylalanine. Kept here is only the CDR3 DNA, which spans 36 bases and is read in frame from base 1. Notes on this clone: The specificity of this receptor is unknown. No per-base quality is available; no much larger clone lies one base away.

Specimen: central memory CD4+ T cells from blood. The sequence came from a man aged 30 to 39 with type 1 diabetes. Recombination joined TRBV18 with TRBJ2-3; the D gene cannot be resolved reliably. The nucleotide sequence reads as follows: TGTGCCAGCACCACTAGCACAGATACGCAGTATTTT. This codes for CASTTSTDTQYF.